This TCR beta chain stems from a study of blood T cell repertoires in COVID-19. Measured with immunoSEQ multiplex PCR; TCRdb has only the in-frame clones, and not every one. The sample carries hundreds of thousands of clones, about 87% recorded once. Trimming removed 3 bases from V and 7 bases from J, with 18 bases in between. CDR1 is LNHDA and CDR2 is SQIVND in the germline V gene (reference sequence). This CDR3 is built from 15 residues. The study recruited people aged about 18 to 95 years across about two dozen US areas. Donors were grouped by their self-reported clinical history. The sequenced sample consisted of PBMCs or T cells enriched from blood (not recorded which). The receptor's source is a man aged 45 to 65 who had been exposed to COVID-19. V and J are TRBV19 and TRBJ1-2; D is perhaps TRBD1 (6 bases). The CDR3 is CASSMVSWGLGGYTF. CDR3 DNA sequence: TGTGCCAGTAGTATGGTTTCGTGGGGGCTCGGTGGCTACACCTTC.